These T cell receptor beta chains were read from a single sample in a study of cytomegalovirus exposure and HLA in healthy donors. Only in-frame clones appear in the TCRdb table, and some are missing; sequencing was by immunoSEQ multiplex PCR. Found here are some 90,000 clones, roughly three quarters of them singletons; the top ten hold roughly 1.5%. Sequencing was done on a sample of PBMCs. Every receptor here comes from a man aged 35-49 years in good health and CMV-seronegative. Each CDR3 is given with its conserved first and last residue. D genes are given only for firm matches. Clone size, where shown, is once, few, many, or a class for clones that have expanded.

v_gene	abundance	d_gene	j_gene	CDR3aa	CDR3nt
TRBV19	NA	NA	TRBJ1-1	CASSTTKNTEAFF	TGTGCCAGTAGTACTACGAAGAACACTGAAGCTTTCTTT
TRBV7-9	NA	TRBD1	TRBJ1-2	CASSFQGAHGYTF	TGTGCCAGCAGCTTCCAGGGGGCGCATGGCTACACCTTC
TRBV18	once	NA	TRBJ1-6	CASSPVSEGLSPLHF	TGTGCCAGCTCACCAGTGTCGGAGGGTTTATCACCCCTCCACTTT
TRBV7-2	NA	NA	TRBJ1-3	CAAPDISGNTIYF	TGTGCCGCTCCGGACATCTCTGGAAACACCATATATTTT
TRBV11-2	NA	TRBD2	TRBJ2-4	CASSLLSSGGQNIQYF	TGTGCCAGCAGCTTATTGTCGAGCGGGGGGCAAAACATTCAGTACTTC
TRBV5-1	NA	TRBD1	TRBJ2-1	CASSWGTGGSYNEQFF	TGCGCCAGCAGCTGGGGGACAGGGGGTTCCTACAATGAGCAGTTCTTC
TRBV5-1	NA	NA	TRBJ1-1	CASSLGTRMNTEAFF	TGCGCCAGCAGCTTGGGGACAAGAATGAACACTGAAGCTTTCTTT
TRBV19	few	NA	TRBJ1-1	CASKRTETNTEAFF	TGTGCCAGTAAACGGACAGAAACGAACACTGAAGCTTTCTTT
TRBV6-1	NA	NA	TRBJ1-6	CASSVLRSSPLHF	TGTGCCAGCAGTGTTTTGCGTTCTTCACCCCTCCACTTT
TRBV6-1	once	TRBD2	TRBJ2-7	CASSEYARALAGDFAQYF	TGTGCCAGCAGTGAATACGCTAGGGCTCTAGCGGGGGATTTCGCGCAGTACTTC